This TCR beta chain emerged from a study of blood T cell repertoires in COVID-19 (dated by TCRdb to 2018 to 2021). About the study as a whole: Collaborator samples came from the United States, Italy and Spain and covered acute and convalescent phases of COVID-19. The material from the prospective study consisted of cDNA or gDNA derived from T cells, B-cell-depleted T cells, or PBMCs. The dataset comprised deeply sampled blood TCRbeta repertoires from subjects exposed to, actively infected with, or recovered from COVID-19. A freely available public database, intended as a resource for researchers studying the immune response to SARS-CoV-2, is where the repertoires were released. The samples were drawn from the first 160 participants of the ongoing ImmuneRACE study and from roughly 1,300 subjects provided by 6 global collaborators. Nearly every sample came with metadata listing a de-identified subject ID, COVID-19 status, age in years and sex. HLA class I and class II types, where available, came from metadata supplied by the sample provider rather than from assay-based typing. Study-wide findings and limitations: How much clinical and demographic metadata was included differed by source and by participant, and the metadata was provided uncurated.

To note about this clone: Its antigen remains undetermined. Within one base of it there is no much larger clone, and no base qualities were kept.

TCRbeta CDR3 regions were amplified from genomic DNA using the immunoSEQ Assay, a bias-controlled multiplex PCR. On the study's bioinformatics: Within the assay, amplification of reference gene primers was used to estimate how many nucleated cells each sample contained. To quantify the absolute abundance of each unique TCRbeta CDR3 rearrangement, sequence reads were collapsed and filtered. For each sample, productive Simpson clonality was calculated as the square root of Simpson's diversity index over productive rearrangements. Sourced from immuneACCESS, this table was stored by TCRdb with only in-frame sequences that have V and J called. A share of the clones is absent; for the studies checked, an unresolved V gene accounts for under half, and the remainder has no known explanation. That table gives V, J and clone size, and the DNA gave D and trimming. Recorded for this sample are around 200,000 clones; more than 70% of them occurred a single time. The ten largest clones take up roughly 20% of the sample.

In Seattle, one collaborating source enrolled patients while the infection was active and tracked those patients longitudinally over the course of disease. Collaborating institutions collected whole blood in K2EDTA tubes following their own protocols. For TCRbeta analysis, collaborators shipped samples in one of three forms: frozen whole blood, isolated PBMCs, or DNA extracted from either of those sample types. Taken from the germline V gene, the CDR1 and CDR2 loops are SGHVS and FQNEAQ. The CDR3 measures 16 amino acids from cysteine to phenylalanine. Solely the CDR3 DNA is kept, with 48 bases framed from the first base. Deletion took 2 bases off V and 0 bases off J, with a span of 11 bases between the germline ends.

Recombination linked TRBV7-8 to TRBJ1-3; the D segment cannot be called with confidence. The sequenced sample consisted of peripheral blood. The sequence derives from a person between 65 and 80 years old with COVID-19, enrolled during active disease. This receptor has the CDR3 CASSLKGESSGNTIYF. The DNA sequence is as follows: TGTGCCAGCAGCTTAAAGGGAGAGAGCTCTGGAAACACCATATATTTT.